This is a list of T cell receptor beta chains from one sample in a study of T cells in Graves' hyperthyroidism and ophthalmopathy. TCRdb re-derived calls from the multiplex PCR reads in MiXCR, one entry per CDR3 protein. The data show about 300,000 distinct CDR3 sequences, roughly 15% seen once. The sample was blood. The receptors come from a woman under 40 with Graves' hyperthyroidism that later progressed to Graves' ophthalmopathy. Each CDR3 is given with its conserved first and last residue. Each record gives: D gene, J gene, V gene, clone size, CDR3 DNA, CDR3 protein. The D gene is left open where the match is weak. Only some rows state a clone size, as once, few, many or a class for expanded clones.

D gene: .
J gene: TRBJ2-3
V gene: TRBV2
clone size: once
CDR3 DNA: TGTGCCAGCACCTCCTGGGAAAGCCTCACAGATACGCAGTATTTT
CDR3 protein: CASTSWESLTDTQYF

D gene: TRBD2
J gene: TRBJ2-7
V gene: TRBV29-1
clone size: many
CDR3 DNA: TGCAGCGTTGGGGGACTAGCGGGATCCTACGAGCAGTACTTC
CDR3 protein: CSVGGLAGSYEQYF

D gene: TRBD2
J gene: TRBJ2-7
V gene: TRBV5-1
clone size: many
CDR3 DNA: TGCGCCAGCAGCTTTGCGGGAGCTACCGAGCAGTACTTC
CDR3 protein: CASSFAGATEQYF

D gene: TRBD1
J gene: TRBJ2-3
V gene: TRBV30
clone size: few
CDR3 DNA: TGTGCCTGGGCCCCAGGGACAGGGAATTCAGATACGCAGTATTTT
CDR3 protein: CAWAPGTGNSDTQYF

D gene: TRBD2
J gene: TRBJ2-2
V gene: TRBV4-1
clone size: .
CDR3 DNA: TGCGCCAGCAGCCTAGTAGCGGGAGCCACCGGGGAGCTGTTTTTT
CDR3 protein: CASSLVAGATGELFF

D gene: TRBD2
J gene: TRBJ2-7
V gene: TRBV19
clone size: few
CDR3 DNA: TGTGCCAGTAGTCCACGGACTAGCGGGAGAAACGGTTACGAGCGGTACTTC
CDR3 protein: CASSPRTSGRNGYERYF

D gene: .
J gene: TRBJ1-4
V gene: TRBV11-2
clone size: few
CDR3 DNA: TGTGCCAGCAACGGGGGGGGTGAAAAACTGTTTTTT
CDR3 protein: CASNGGGEKLFF

D gene: .
J gene: TRBJ1-1
V gene: TRBV19
clone size: once
CDR3 DNA: TGTGCCAGTAGTATCTGGGTGGCGGTGCAAACAGAAGAAGCTTTCTTT
CDR3 protein: CASSIWVAVQTEEAFF

D gene: TRBD1
J gene: TRBJ1-3
V gene: TRBV28
clone size: many
CDR3 DNA: TGTGCCAGCAGTTTTATTGGACAGGTCGGAAACACCATATATTTT
CDR3 protein: CASSFIGQVGNTIYF

D gene: .
J gene: TRBJ2-1
V gene: TRBV29-1
clone size: many
CDR3 DNA: TGCAGCGTTGTCTCCTCGGGGGGCTCGAGGAGCGGGAAGAATGAGCAGTTCTTC
CDR3 protein: CSVVSSGGSRSGKNEQFF

D gene: .
J gene: TRBJ2-7
V gene: TRBV7-9
clone size: many
CDR3 DNA: TGTGCCAGCCAGGGAGCCTCGAACCTTTACGAGCAGTACTTC
CDR3 protein: CASQGASNLYEQYF

D gene: TRBD2
J gene: TRBJ2-5
V gene: TRBV7-9
clone size: .
CDR3 DNA: TGTGCCAGCAGCCCGTGGACTAGCGGGTGGGAGACCCAGTACTTC
CDR3 protein: CASSPWTSGWETQYF

D gene: .
J gene: TRBJ2-2
V gene: TRBV7-9
clone size: many
CDR3 DNA: TGTGCCAGCAGCACCCCGGGACCACGGTCCGGGGAGCTGTTTTTT
CDR3 protein: CASSTPGPRSGELFF

D gene: .
J gene: TRBJ1-1
V gene: TRBV20-1
clone size: many
CDR3 DNA: TGCAGTGCTGGGGACATATTTGGGATAAACACTGAAGCTTTCTTT
CDR3 protein: CSAGDIFGINTEAFF

D gene: TRBD1
J gene: TRBJ2-7
V gene: TRBV18
clone size: many
CDR3 DNA: TGTGCCAGCTCAATCCGGGACAGGGGGAGCTCGCGCTCCTACGAGCAGTACTTC
CDR3 protein: CASSIRDRGSSRSYEQYF

D gene: TRBD1
J gene: TRBJ1-1
V gene: TRBV5-6
clone size: many
CDR3 DNA: TGTGCCAGCAGCCGGAGGTGGGGGGACAGCGATAATAGGAACACTGAAGCTTTCTTT
CDR3 protein: CASSRRWGDSDNRNTEAFF

D gene: .
J gene: TRBJ2-2
V gene: TRBV10-3
clone size: few
CDR3 DNA: TGTGCCATCAAGGGAAGTAGCGGGAACACCGGGGAGCTGTTTTTT
CDR3 protein: CAIKGSSGNTGELFF

D gene: TRBD1
J gene: TRBJ2-1
V gene: TRBV7-2
clone size: many
CDR3 DNA: TGTGCCAGCAGCTTAAGCAGGGACAGCGGCTACAATGAGCAGTTCTTC
CDR3 protein: CASSLSRDSGYNEQFF

D gene: .
J gene: TRBJ2-1
V gene: TRBV7-2
clone size: many
CDR3 DNA: TGTGCCAGCAGCTCCGTGCGCAATGAGCAGTTCTTC
CDR3 protein: CASSSVRNEQFF

D gene: .
J gene: TRBJ2-1
V gene: TRBV5-1
clone size: .
CDR3 DNA: TGCGCCAGCAGCCCACGGGACTACAATGAGCAGTTCTTC
CDR3 protein: CASSPRDYNEQFF

D gene: .
J gene: TRBJ2-3
V gene: TRBV4-2
clone size: few
CDR3 DNA: TGTGCCAGCAGCCAAGATAACAGCGGCCTCACAGATACGCAGTATTTT
CDR3 protein: CASSQDNSGLTDTQYF

D gene: .
J gene: TRBJ2-6
V gene: TRBV6-1
clone size: .
CDR3 DNA: TGTGCCAGCAGGAGGGGGGGTCCTGGGGCCAACGTCCTGACTTTC
CDR3 protein: CASRRGGPGANVLTF

D gene: TRBD1
J gene: TRBJ1-6
V gene: TRBV6-1
clone size: many
CDR3 DNA: TGTGCCAGCAGTCCCTCCGGGACAGGGGGTTCACCCCTCCACTTT
CDR3 protein: CASSPSGTGGSPLHF

D gene: TRBD2
J gene: TRBJ2-1
V gene: TRBV5-8
clone size: many
CDR3 DNA: TGTGCCAGCAGTTCGGAGCGGGAGCTGGACATAGGAGAGCAGTTCTTC
CDR3 protein: CASSSERELDIGEQFF

D gene: .
J gene: TRBJ1-1
V gene: TRBV5-1
clone size: many
CDR3 DNA: TGCGCCAGCAGCTTAGTCGCAAACACTGAAGCTTTCTTT
CDR3 protein: CASSLVANTEAFF

D gene: TRBD2
J gene: TRBJ2-7
V gene: TRBV6-2/TRBV6-3
clone size: many
CDR3 DNA: TGTGCCAGCGAATTAGAGGCTAGCGGGAGCTACGAGCAGTACTTC
CDR3 protein: CASELEASGSYEQYF

D gene: .
J gene: TRBJ1-3
V gene: TRBV28
clone size: few
CDR3 DNA: TGTGCCAGCAGTTTATGGGCCGTGGGCTCTTCACGGAACACCATATATTTT
CDR3 protein: CASSLWAVGSSRNTIYF

D gene: .
J gene: TRBJ2-1
V gene: TRBV3-1
clone size: many
CDR3 DNA: TGTGCCAGCAGCCAAGTAGCAGGGGTTGAGCAGTTCTTC
CDR3 protein: CASSQVAGVEQFF

D gene: .
J gene: TRBJ2-3
V gene: TRBV28
clone size: many
CDR3 DNA: TGTGCCAGCAGTTTAAGGCGGTTATTCACAGATACGCAGTATTTT
CDR3 protein: CASSLRRLFTDTQYF

D gene: .
J gene: TRBJ2-2
V gene: TRBV28
clone size: .
CDR3 DNA: TGTGCCAGCAGTCCCTGGGGGGAAAGGTTTTCCCCCAACACCGGGGAGCTGTTTTTT
CDR3 protein: CASSPWGERFSPNTGELFF

D gene: .
J gene: TRBJ1-3
V gene: TRBV6-2/TRBV6-3
clone size: .
CDR3 DNA: TGTGCCAGCACACCGACCTCCTCTGGAAACACCATATATTTT
CDR3 protein: CASTPTSSGNTIYF

D gene: .
J gene: TRBJ1-5
V gene: TRBV12-5
clone size: .
CDR3 DNA: TGTGCTAGTGCCCTCGATCCGGCCAACTGTAGCAATCAGCCCCAGCATTTT
CDR3 protein: CASALDPANCSNQPQHF

D gene: TRBD2
J gene: TRBJ2-5
V gene: TRBV6-1
clone size: many
CDR3 DNA: TGTGCCAGCGAGCGGGGGCGCGGAGAGACCCAGTACTTC
CDR3 protein: CASERGRGETQYF

D gene: .
J gene: TRBJ1-2
V gene: TRBV9
clone size: many
CDR3 DNA: TGTGCCAGCAGCGTCGGCGGCAGGGGTTTATCCGGCTACACCTTC
CDR3 protein: CASSVGGRGLSGYTF

D gene: .
J gene: TRBJ2-7
V gene: TRBV29-1
clone size: many
CDR3 DNA: TGCAGCGTTGAACTTCGGGCTTACGAGCAGTACTTC
CDR3 protein: CSVELRAYEQYF

D gene: TRBD1
J gene: TRBJ1-2
V gene: TRBV9
clone size: few
CDR3 DNA: TGTGCCAGCAGCGATAACGAATTGTCAGGGGGTAACTATGGCTACACCTTC
CDR3 protein: CASSDNELSGGNYGYTF

D gene: .
J gene: TRBJ2-1
V gene: TRBV29-1
clone size: many
CDR3 DNA: TGCAGCGTTGATTTGGGGGATATTCTCCATGAGCAGTTCTTC
CDR3 protein: CSVDLGDILHEQFF

D gene: .
J gene: TRBJ2-7
V gene: TRBV30
clone size: many
CDR3 DNA: TGTGCCTGGACCTCGAGCTCCTACGAGCAGTACTTC
CDR3 protein: CAWTSSSYEQYF

D gene: TRBD2
J gene: TRBJ2-1
V gene: TRBV6-1
clone size: many
CDR3 DNA: TGTGCCAGCAGTTCCCCGGATATAGCGGGAAATAATGAGCAGTTCTTC
CDR3 protein: CASSSPDIAGNNEQFF

D gene: TRBD1
J gene: TRBJ2-1
V gene: TRBV6-1
clone size: .
CDR3 DNA: TGTGCCAGCAGGGACAGGGGGGGTTCATCTGAGCAGTTCTTC
CDR3 protein: CASRDRGGSSEQFF

D gene: TRBD1
J gene: TRBJ2-7
V gene: TRBV5-1
clone size: .
CDR3 DNA: TGCGCCAGCAGCTTGGGAGGGACAGCCTACGAGCAGTACTTC
CDR3 protein: CASSLGGTAYEQYF

D gene: TRBD2
J gene: TRBJ2-3
V gene: TRBV9
clone size: .
CDR3 DNA: TGTGCCAGCACCCCGGACACGGCGGGAGAGACAGATACGCAGTATTTT
CDR3 protein: CASTPDTAGETDTQYF

D gene: .
J gene: TRBJ2-7
V gene: TRBV29-1
clone size: .
CDR3 DNA: TGCAGCGTTGGACGGGCGAACTCCTACGAGCAGTACTTC
CDR3 protein: CSVGRANSYEQYF

D gene: TRBD2
J gene: TRBJ2-7
V gene: TRBV20-1
clone size: many
CDR3 DNA: TGCAGTGCTAGAGTTAGCGGGAGGAGCTACGAGCAGTACTTC
CDR3 protein: CSARVSGRSYEQYF

D gene: .
J gene: TRBJ1-3
V gene: TRBV28
clone size: many
CDR3 DNA: TGTGCCAGCAGCCTGCAACTGAGCTCTGGAAACACCATATATTTT
CDR3 protein: CASSLQLSSGNTIYF

D gene: .
J gene: TRBJ1-2
V gene: TRBV30
clone size: many
CDR3 DNA: TGTGCCTGGGCGGACACTGGCTACACCTTC
CDR3 protein: CAWADTGYTF

D gene: TRBD1
J gene: TRBJ1-2
V gene: TRBV29-1
clone size: many
CDR3 DNA: TGCAGCGTTGAACGAGGGCCCCGGGACAGGGCTAATGGCTACACCTTC
CDR3 protein: CSVERGPRDRANGYTF

D gene: .
J gene: TRBJ1-2
V gene: TRBV5-1
clone size: .
CDR3 DNA: TGCGCCAGCAGCTTGGCTTGGCGGGGGGTAGATGGCTACACCTTC
CDR3 protein: CASSLAWRGVDGYTF

D gene: .
J gene: TRBJ2-1
V gene: TRBV5-1
clone size: many
CDR3 DNA: TGCGCCAGCAGCTCAGGGTCGGGGAACCCCTACAATGAGCAGTTCTTC
CDR3 protein: CASSSGSGNPYNEQFF

D gene: TRBD2
J gene: TRBJ2-5
V gene: TRBV10-2
clone size: .
CDR3 DNA: TGCGCCAGCAAACTAGCGGGAGAAGAGACCCAGTACTTC
CDR3 protein: CASKLAGEETQYF

D gene: .
J gene: TRBJ1-6
V gene: TRBV7-2
clone size: many
CDR3 DNA: TGTGCCAGCAGCTTATCCCGGGAGGGGAATTCACCCCTCCACTTT
CDR3 protein: CASSLSREGNSPLHF

D gene: .
J gene: TRBJ2-7
V gene: TRBV5-1
clone size: many
CDR3 DNA: TGCGCCAGCAGCTCCGAGGGGACGGATGAGCAGTACTTC
CDR3 protein: CASSSEGTDEQYF

D gene: TRBD2
J gene: TRBJ2-1
V gene: TRBV6-1
clone size: many
CDR3 DNA: TGTGCCAGCAGTGAAGGGACTAGCAGAACCTACAATGAGCAGTTCTTC
CDR3 protein: CASSEGTSRTYNEQFF

D gene: .
J gene: TRBJ2-7
V gene: TRBV7-2
clone size: many
CDR3 DNA: TGTGCCAGCAGCGAGAACAGGGTCGGCGAGCAGTACTTC
CDR3 protein: CASSENRVGEQYF

D gene: TRBD1
J gene: TRBJ1-3
V gene: TRBV5-1
clone size: .
CDR3 DNA: TGCGCCAGCAGCTTGGGGGACAGTCTTTCCTCTGGAAACACCATATATTTT
CDR3 protein: CASSLGDSLSSGNTIYF

D gene: TRBD2
J gene: TRBJ2-1
V gene: TRBV11-2
clone size: many
CDR3 DNA: TGTGCCAGCAGCTTCGGCCATGTCCTAGCGGCCAATGAGCAGTTCTTC
CDR3 protein: CASSFGHVLAANEQFF

D gene: TRBD1
J gene: TRBJ2-7
V gene: TRBV11-3
clone size: many
CDR3 DNA: TGTGCCAGCAGCTTTCAGGGGGCAATGTCCGAGCAGTACTTC
CDR3 protein: CASSFQGAMSEQYF

D gene: .
J gene: TRBJ2-5
V gene: TRBV12-3/TRBV12-4
clone size: many
CDR3 DNA: TGTGCCAGCAGTTTTAATGGGGAGACCCAGTACTTC
CDR3 protein: CASSFNGETQYF

D gene: .
J gene: TRBJ2-3
V gene: TRBV27
clone size: many
CDR3 DNA: TGTGCCAGCAGCCCCAGGGCCTTCACGACAGATACGCAGTATTTT
CDR3 protein: CASSPRAFTTDTQYF